Following are 8 T cell receptor beta chains from one sample sequenced in a study of spatial heterogeneity in lung cancer. Study-wide results and limits: One measure, the expanded intratumoral alpha and beta TCR count, tracked tumor mutation counts.

TCRdb used MiXCR to reprocess the 5' RACE reads, holding one entry per CDR3 protein. The sample yields over 8,500 distinct CDR3 sequences, roughly an eighth seen once. Their antigen targets remain unknown. Time point denoted: sample taken at primary tumor resection. The starting material was lung tumor tissue, obtained at surgery. These receptors were obtained from a male donor with early-stage non-small cell lung cancer.

This clonotype has a count of ten or more. The library was prepared for alpha chains; this beta chain is a stray read, so its frequency means little. This rearrangement joins TRBV10-3 to TRBJ2-4; TRBD1 matches at 7 bases. Germline values: CDR1 ENHRY, CDR2 SYGVKD. The CDR3 runs 16 residues. V shed 3 bases and J 0 bases; nucleotides not matched to a gene: 5. CDR3 region: CAISDGTALAKNIQYF. The CDR3 nucleotides read TGTGCCATCAGTGATGGGACAGCTCTAGCCAAAAACATTCAGTACTTC.

This clonotype was seen repeatedly, ten times or more. This beta chain is a stray sequence in a library constructed for alpha chains; its clone size is not meaningful. The chain uses TRBV6-2 or TRBV6-3 and TRBJ2-7, with D perhaps TRBD2 (5 bases). The V gene's germline CDR1 is MNHEY and CDR2 SVGEGT. The CDR3 length is 13 residues. The V gene lost 2 bases and the J gene lost 3 bases, with 8 bases spanning the gap. DNA of the CDR3: TGTGCCAGCAGTTACGACGGGAACTACGAGCAGTACTTC. As protein: CASSYDGNYEQYF.

This clonotype is categorized as medium-sized. The library was prepared for alpha chains; this beta chain is a stray read, so its frequency means little. This rearrangement joins TRBV5-1 to TRBJ1-1, with no clear D. V was shortened by 0 bases and J by 1 base, with 7 bases between the two germline ends. CDR3 length: 14 residues. Germline CDR1 is SGHRS and CDR2 is YFSETQ. The CDR3 nucleotides are TGCGCCAGCAGCTTGGGCACATCGAACACTGAAGCTTTCTTT. Its protein product is CASSLGTSNTEAFF. The whole variable domain, filled in from reference TRBV5-1 and TRBJ1-1, reads KAGVTQTPRYLIKTRGQQVTLSCSPISGHRSVSWYQQTPGQGLQFLFEYFSETQRNKGNFPGRFSGRQFSNSRSEMNVSTLELGDSALYLCASSLGTSNTEAFFGQGTRLTVV.

Sample share makes this clonotype large. In a library made to pick up alpha chains, this beta chain is a stray read with a size that means little. V and J are TRBV6-1 and TRBJ1-1; D gene unclear. The CDR3 loop spans 13 amino acids. Germline values: CDR1 MNHNS, CDR2 SASEGT. The V gene lost 8 bases and the J gene lost 3 bases, with 13 bases spanning the gap. The CDR3 coding sequence is TGTGCCAGCCGGTTCGGGAGGGACACTGAAGCTTTCTTT. Translating it yields CASRFGRDTEAFF.

The sample holds many counts of this clonotype. As an off-target read in a library built for alpha chains, this beta chain has a frequency of little significance. The J gene is TRBJ2-7, the V gene TRBV7-2; TRBD1 aligns across 8 bases. CDR1 SGHTA and CDR2 FQGNSA come from the germline V gene. The J segment lost 3 bases and the V segment lost 5 bases, leaving 3 bases of the junction unmatched. The CDR3 runs to 13 residues. The CDR3 loop is CASSPGQGYEQYF. CDR3 sequence (DNA): TGTGCCAGCAGCCCAGGACAGGGCTACGAGCAGTACTTC.

This clonotype was counted at least ten times. For a library built for alpha chains, this beta chain is a stray read; little rests on its size. V gene TRBV11-2 combines with J gene TRBJ2-7, with 10 bases fitting TRBD2. The CDR3 has 18 residues. V lost 1 base to trimming and J lost 0 bases; unmatched junction nucleotides: 9. From germline, CDR1 is SGHAT and CDR2 FQNNGV. CDR3 amino acids: CASSLAPASSGSSYEQYF. CDR3 nucleotides: TGTGCCAGCAGCTTAGCCCCGGCTTCTAGCGGGAGCTCCTACGAGCAGTACTTC.

The table lists this clonotype with many counts. The library was designed around alpha chains, so this beta chain is a stray read whose abundance carries little weight. This chain joins TRBV12-5 and TRBJ2-2, with 10 bases lining up with TRBD2. V shed 5 bases, J shed 5 bases, and the junction held 5 bases outside the gene matches. This CDR3 comprises 15 residues. Germline loops: CDR1 LGHNT, CDR2 FRNRAP. Written as DNA, the CDR3 is TGTGCTAGTGGTCCAGGGGGACTAGCGACCGGGGAGCTGTTTTTT. Its protein product is CASGPGGLATGELFF.

The table lists this clonotype with a count of one. This beta chain is a stray sequence in a library constructed for alpha chains; its clone size is not meaningful. V and J are TRBV28 and TRBJ2-3, with TRBD2 as a possible D gene (6 bases). From germline, CDR1 is MDHEN and CDR2 SYDVKM. The CDR3 consists of 16 residues. V lost 10 bases and J 2 bases, leaving 22 bases between the germline ends. The CDR3 region has the DNA TGTGCCACCTACGGTCAGTCGGGGGTCCTCACAGATACGCAGTATTTT. Protein product: CATYGQSGVLTDTQYF.